The source of this T cell receptor (beta chain) is a study of blood T cells in healthy people across ages. A J-beta primer mix and a sample-barcoded 5' primer were used in a second PCR of roughly 7 to 12 cycles. Each CDR3 protein gets one entry after TCRdb re-called the 5' RACE reads with MiXCR. The table records 780,000 or so distinct CDR3 sequences, just under 25% of them present only once. This clonotype was counted a few times. Trimming left V 0 bases short and J 2 bases short, with 5 bases between. The germline CDR1 and CDR2 sequences are SGDLS and YYNGEE. There are 13 residues in the CDR3. The data also belong to a second study, concerning T cells of mothers and their children.

This receptor was obtained from a boy younger than 18 in good health. The sequenced material came from blood. This sequence joins TRBV9 and TRBJ2-5; no reliable D call. The DNA for the CDR3 is TGTGCCAGCAGCGTAGGCATGCAAGAGACCCAGTACTTC. Its translation is CASSVGMQETQYF.